Here is one TCR beta chain with its context. This clone was seen once. The antigen it binds to is not known. No clone much larger than this one lies a single base away; base qualities are absent. This entry belongs to a study of OX40 agonist ivuxolimab in advanced cancers. In terms of the full investigation: Ivuxolimab, which targeted the costimulatory receptor OX40 (CD134), was an agonistic, fully human IgG2 monoclonal antibody. Intravenous ivuxolimab was administered to patients every 2 weeks at six dose levels: 0.01, 0.1, 0.3, 1.5, 3 and 10 mg/kg. Of the roughly 51 dose-escalation patients, hepatocellular carcinoma was present in about 20, melanoma in roughly 15, renal cell carcinoma in 9 and head and neck cancer in 9. In the dose-escalation cohort, approximately 82% of patients were male, and the mean age was approximately 60 years with a range of roughly 20 to 79. Patients were allowed to have had prior anti-PD-1, anti-PD-L1 or anti-CTLA-4 therapy, and around 43% of the dose-escalation patients had been treated with checkpoint inhibitors. Partial responses were achieved by three dose-escalation patients, of whom one had hepatocellular carcinoma and two had cutaneous melanoma. The point of sequencing TCRbeta in the periphery was to test whether ivuxolimab changed TCR sequence diversity and drove clonal T-cell expansion. The paper reports the monotherapy dose-escalation portion (N of about 50 patients) of the phase I ivuxolimab trial. The research as a whole found: The antigen specificity of the peripheral T cells that underwent clonal expansion was not determined. Low levels of normalized T-cell clonal expansion were also seen in some patients who did not respond. Partial responders in the 0.1-3.0 mg/kg groups had among the lowest normalized peripheral clonal expansion, especially among CD8+ T cells. On average, CD8+ T cells showed more expanded clones than CD4+ T cells after ivuxolimab. At doses from 0.1 to 3.0 mg/kg, clonal expansion was seen in both CD4+ and CD8+ blood T cells between baseline and week 6.

From cysteine to phenylalanine, the CDR3 is 15 amino acids long. Only CDR3 DNA is held: 45 bases, read in frame from base 1. V is shortened by 5 bases, J by 5 bases, and the region joining them spans 18 bases. Taken from the germline V gene (reference sequence), the CDR1 and CDR2 loops are SSHAT and FNYEAQ. The trial excluded patients who had a history of autoimmune disease or were on systemic immunosuppression. Peripheral blood for TCR sequencing was drawn from every dose cohort at baseline, at cycle 4 day 1 and at cycle 7 day 1. The samples were drawn from a first-in-human, open-label, multicenter phase I dose-escalation trial of ivuxolimab. Adults with locally advanced or metastatic melanoma, renal cell carcinoma, hepatocellular carcinoma or head and neck squamous cell carcinoma were enrolled in the trial. Before TCR sequencing, CD4+ and CD8+ T cells were separately sorted from peripheral blood.

Genomic DNA was extracted from sorted cells for sequencing of the TCRbeta CDR3 region. TCRbeta CDR3 regions were sequenced using the immunoSEQ Assay. TCRdb limited this immuneACCESS table to in-frame rearrangements with V and J called. A share of clones is missing; checked studies link under half to unresolved V genes, and the rest is unexplained. The sample table records about 43,000 clones; approximately 84% of these occur just once. In total, the top ten clones hold about 15% of the sample. The TCR comes from an adult with an advanced solid tumor such as melanoma, head and neck, liver or kidney cancer. The rearrangement combines TRBV7-7 with TRBJ2-5; a confident D gene designation cannot be given. This specimen was CD4+ or CD8+ T cells sorted from blood, taken in a trial of the OX40 agonist ivuxolimab. The CDR3 sequence is CASSPFPRGSETQYF. The DNA is as follows: TGTGCCAGCAGCCCCTTCCCCCGCGGCAGCGAGACCCAGTACTTC.